This TCR beta chain was recovered during a study of tumor-infiltrating lymphocytes in localized non-small cell lung cancer. Study-wide findings and caveats: Each assay used a separate piece of the same tissue. No link was found between tumor T-cell fraction and recurrence-free survival. Compared with uninvolved lung, tumors showed higher T cell infiltration by TCRbeta sequencing. Only some patients had TCR sequencing, depending on available tissue.

Some clones are missing from TCRdb's copy, which holds only in-frame ones; the method was immunoSEQ multiplex PCR. Here the sample spans more than 9,500 clones, approximately 66% being singletons. As to this clone: Its target is unknown.

Source material: lung tumor tissue. The TCR sequence derives from a human donor with non-small cell lung cancer.

In nucleotides, the CDR3 is TGTGCCTGGAGTATGATACAGGGGAATGAGCAGTTCTTC. The encoded protein is CAWSMIQGNEQFF. V usage is TRBV30 and J usage is TRBJ2-1; 7 bases are a match to TRBD1. V lost 2 bases, J lost 7 bases, and 5 bases stayed unmatched. The CDR3 sequence is 13 residues long. From germline, CDR1 is GTSNPN and CDR2 SVGIG (reference sequence).